This paragraph covers one T cell receptor beta chain sequence. As originally analysed: Estimated nucleated cell counts came from reference gene primer amplification. The table came from immunoSEQ multiplex PCR; TCRdb's copy has only in-frame clones and leaves some out. That table supplies the V and J calls and clone size; D and trimming were determined from the DNA. The sample yields 100,000 or so clones, almost 95% seen once. These data belong to a study of blood T cell repertoires in COVID-19. Study background: The United States, Italy and Spain supplied acute and convalescent COVID-19 samples.

Germline CDR1 reads KGHSH; CDR2 reads LQKENI. The CDR3 extends over 16 amino acids. V lost 3 bases and J 6 bases, leaving 17 bases between the germline ends. V and J are TRBV18 and TRBJ2-2; D is unclear. This clonotype was sampled from a man aged 45-65 years with active COVID-19. Sequencing input: peripheral blood. The CDR3 spells CASSPVEAMVAGELFF. The CDR3 nucleotides are TGTGCCAGCTCACCGGTTGAGGCAATGGTGGCCGGGGAGCTGTTTTTT.